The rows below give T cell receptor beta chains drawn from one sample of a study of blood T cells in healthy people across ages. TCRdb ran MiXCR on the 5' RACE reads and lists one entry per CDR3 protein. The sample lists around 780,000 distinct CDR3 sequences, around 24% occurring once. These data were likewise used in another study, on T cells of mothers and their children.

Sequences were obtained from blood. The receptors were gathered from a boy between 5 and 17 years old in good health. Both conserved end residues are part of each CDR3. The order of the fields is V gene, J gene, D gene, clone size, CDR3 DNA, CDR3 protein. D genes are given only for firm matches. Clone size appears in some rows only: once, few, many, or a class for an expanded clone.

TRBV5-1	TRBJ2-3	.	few	TGCGCCAGCAGCTTCGGGACCGACCCTCTGGCAGATACGCAGTATTTT	CASSFGTDPLADTQYF
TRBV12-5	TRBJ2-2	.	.	TGTGCTAGTGGTTCCCCAAGTACAGGCCGCGCATCCGGGGAGCTGTTTTTT	CASGSPSTGRASGELFF
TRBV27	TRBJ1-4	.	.	TGTGCCAGCAGTTTCTCGCGGGTCAGGTCAACTAATGAAAAACTGTTTTTT	CASSFSRVRSTNEKLFF
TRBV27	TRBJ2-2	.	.	TGTGCCAGCAGTTTGGGGGATGCGGAGCTGTTTTTT	CASSLGDAELFF
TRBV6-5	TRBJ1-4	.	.	TGTGCCAGCATGGGGTCTAATGAAAAACTGTTTTTT	CASMGSNEKLFF
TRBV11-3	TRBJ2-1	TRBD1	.	TGTGCCAGCAGCTTCCGGGACAGGCATAATCGGATCAGGTTCTTC	CASSFRDRHNRIRFF
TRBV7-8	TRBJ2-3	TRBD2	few	TGTGCCAGCAGCCCGGGACTAGCGGTCACAGATACGCAGTATTTT	CASSPGLAVTDTQYF
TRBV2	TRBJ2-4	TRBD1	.	TGTGCCAGCAAGTCCCAGGGGGAGCGCAAAAACATTCAGTACTTC	CASKSQGERKNIQYF
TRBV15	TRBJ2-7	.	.	TGTGCCACCAGCAGAGATAGGGGTACGACGAGAACTGAGCAGTACTTC	CATSRDRGTTRTEQYF
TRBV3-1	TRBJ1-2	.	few	TGTGCCAGCAGCCGAAGGGAAGTGGGCGGCTACACCTTC	CASSRREVGGYTF
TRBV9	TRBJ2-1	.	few	TGTGCCAGCAGCGTAGAATATGAGCAGTTCTTC	CASSVEYEQFF
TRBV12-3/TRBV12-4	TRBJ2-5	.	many	TGTGCCAGCGGAGACCAAGAGACCCAGTACTTC	CASGDQETQYF
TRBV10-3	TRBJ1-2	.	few	TGTGCCATCAGTCCTAGGGAGGGGGAGGAGGACACCTTC	CAISPREGEEDTF
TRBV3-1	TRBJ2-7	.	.	TGTGCCAGCAGCCCAGGAAGCGTAGTACAGGCTACCTACGAGCAGTACTTC	CASSPGSVVQATYEQYF
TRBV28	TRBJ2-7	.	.	TGTGCCAGCGGAGGGGGGGGGAACGAGCAGTACTTC	CASGGGGNEQYF
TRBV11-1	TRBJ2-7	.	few	TGTGCCAGCAGCCCGGAAGGGTCCCCTTCCTACGAGCAGTACTTC	CASSPEGSPSYEQYF
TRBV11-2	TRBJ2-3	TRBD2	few	TGTGCCAGCAGCCCCGGGACTAGCGGGGTCACAGATACGCAGTATTTT	CASSPGTSGVTDTQYF
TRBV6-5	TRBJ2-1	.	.	TGTGCCAGCAGTTACGGCGCAGGGCTGCGGTGGAATGAGCAGTTCTTC	CASSYGAGLRWNEQFF
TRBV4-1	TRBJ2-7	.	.	TGCGCCAGCAGCCAAAGAGGGGACGAGCAGTACTTC	CASSQRGDEQYF
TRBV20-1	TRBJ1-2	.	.	TGCAGTGCCTGGGACACCACCCGCTATGGCTACACCTTC	CSAWDTTRYGYTF
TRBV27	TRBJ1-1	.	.	TGTGCCAGCAGTCCCAGGGAGACCCCACTTGAAGCTTTCTTT	CASSPRETPLEAFF
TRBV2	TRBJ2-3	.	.	TGTGCCAGCAATGGGGGGCTTTGGGCAGATACGCAGTATTTT	CASNGGLWADTQYF
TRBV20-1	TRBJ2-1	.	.	TGCAGTGTTGGGCCCCGTTACAATGAGCAGTTCTTC	CSVGPRYNEQFF
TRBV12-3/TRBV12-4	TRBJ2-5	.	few	TGTGCCAGCAGTTTACGTGAGACCCAGTGCTTC	CASSLRETQCF
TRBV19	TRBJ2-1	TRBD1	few	TGTGCCAGTAGTATCGAGGACAGGGGAGCATATGAGCAGTTCTTC	CASSIEDRGAYEQFF
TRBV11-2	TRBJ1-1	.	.	TGTGCCAGCAGCTTAAGGGGGTCTGAAGCTTTCTTT	CASSLRGSEAFF
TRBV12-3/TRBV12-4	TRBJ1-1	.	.	TGTGCCAGCAGTTTTGTGGGTAGCACTGAAGCTTTCTTT	CASSFVGSTEAFF
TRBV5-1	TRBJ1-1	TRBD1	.	TGCGCCAGCAGCTCACTGGGACAGGCGGGCACTGAAGCTTTCTTT	CASSSLGQAGTEAFF
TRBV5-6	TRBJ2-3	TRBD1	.	TGTGCCAGCAGCCCTGGACAGGGTCCGTATTTT	CASSPGQGPYF
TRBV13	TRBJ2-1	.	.	TGTGCCAGCAGCTTAGGCCGGGACATCTCCTACAATGAGCAGTTCTTC	CASSLGRDISYNEQFF
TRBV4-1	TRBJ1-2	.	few	TGCGCCAGCAGCGGACCGGGACGCCACACGGGGGGCTACACCTTC	CASSGPGRHTGGYTF
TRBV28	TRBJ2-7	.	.	TGTGCCAGCATCAGGGCTGACAGGTTCTACGAGCAGTACTTC	CASIRADRFYEQYF